This entry concerns a single TCR beta chain. What it recognizes is unknown. This record belongs to a study of cytomegalovirus exposure and HLA in healthy donors. Study details: Of all 360 or so donors who were genotyped, about 84% belonged to the Caucasian-associated ancestry cluster.

The study ran its PCR with 60 Vbeta and 13 Jbeta primers. Method: immunoSEQ multiplex PCR; TCRdb's copy keeps in-frame clones and lacks some. The sample holds around 130,000 clones; over 60% are singletons and the top ten take around 6%. Study results and limitations: A few CMV-associated chains proved CMV antigen-specific in vitro.

The source material was PBMCs. This TCR was sampled from a woman aged 55-69 years in good health and CMV-seronegative.

CDR3 bases: TGTGCCAGCACCGTTACTAGAGGGCCCTTCACCGGGGAGCTGTTTTTT. It is translated as CASTVTRGPFTGELFF. V usage is TRBV9 and J usage is TRBJ2-2; tentatively, D is TRBD2 (5 bases). Trimming took off 6 bases at V and 4 bases at J, with 19 bases between the two ends. The CDR3 runs 16 residues. From germline, CDR1 is SGDLS and CDR2 YYNGEE.